A selection of T cell receptor beta chains follows, all from one sample in a study of CD8 T cells in ankylosing spondylitis. TCRdb fed the 5' RACE reads into MiXCR, producing one record per CDR3 protein. The sample lists about 140,000 distinct CDR3 sequences, over 9.5% seen once, with around 4.1% in the top ten. Sequences were obtained from blood, either unsorted or a sorted T cell fraction (not recorded which). The receptors derive from a female donor with ankylosing spondylitis or in good health (not recorded which). CDR3s include the opening cysteine and the closing phenylalanine or tryptophan.

v_call: TRBV11-2; cdr3_aa: CASSLLVETQYF
v_call: TRBV4-1; cdr3_aa: CASSQDGLTSFTDTQYF
v_call: TRBV12-3/TRBV12-4; cdr3_aa: CASSLAQGRVTEAFF
v_call: TRBV28; cdr3_aa: CASSLDRQNTEALF
v_call: TRBV6-4; cdr3_aa: CASSDFGTSGNEQFF
v_call: TRBV6-1; cdr3_aa: CASRILSSTDTQYF
v_call: TRBV7-6; cdr3_aa: CASSSSRDNEQFF
v_call: TRBV29-1; cdr3_aa: CSSRALSSYNEQFF
v_call: TRBV9; cdr3_aa: CASSVAGAGGYTF
v_call: TRBV5-1; cdr3_aa: CASSSGLAGGYVRANVLTF
v_call: TRBV10-2; cdr3_aa: CASSDSSGGGETQYF
v_call: TRBV5-1; cdr3_aa: CASSLPGQLLLDEQFF
v_call: TRBV7-9; cdr3_aa: CASSLAGGQGIRAFF
v_call: TRBV20-1; cdr3_aa: CSATSHTDTQYF
v_call: TRBV20-1; cdr3_aa: CSAPGVLAGGDEQFF
v_call: TRBV20-1; cdr3_aa: CSAGQPYEQYF
v_call: TRBV27; cdr3_aa: CASSPDSLNTGELFF
v_call: TRBV29-1; cdr3_aa: CSSQGARHGPNTEAFF
v_call: TRBV6-2/TRBV6-3; cdr3_aa: CASRPQTGVEQFF
v_call: TRBV5-1; cdr3_aa: CASGLQGSNTEAFF
v_call: TRBV6-5; cdr3_aa: CASSYSISGNYEQYF
v_call: TRBV5-1; cdr3_aa: CASSLGTGGRGYNEQFF
v_call: TRBV15; cdr3_aa: CATSPMGQGSHEQYF
v_call: TRBV12-3/TRBV12-4; cdr3_aa: CASSFRDPNEKLFF
v_call: TRBV5-1; cdr3_aa: CASSFSGRADTGELFF
v_call: TRBV29-1; cdr3_aa: CSVLQGAGNQPQHF
v_call: TRBV28; cdr3_aa: CASSPLTGDQPQHF
v_call: TRBV3-1; cdr3_aa: CASSLTMGNQPQHF
v_call: TRBV25-1; cdr3_aa: CASSEGTGGVDEQFF
v_call: TRBV14; cdr3_aa: CASSAPGPWGGTEAFF
v_call: TRBV12-3/TRBV12-4; cdr3_aa: CASSLGGVGADTQYF
v_call: TRBV2; cdr3_aa: CASKEELAKNIQYF
v_call: TRBV12-3/TRBV12-4; cdr3_aa: CASSSLTSTYEQYF
v_call: TRBV27; cdr3_aa: CASRTENTGELFF
v_call: TRBV11-3; cdr3_aa: CASSPLGTVETQYF
v_call: TRBV3-1; cdr3_aa: CASSQAGSGRVHEQFF
v_call: TRBV20-1; cdr3_aa: CSVHTDTQYF
v_call: TRBV7-6; cdr3_aa: CASSLGWSETQYF
v_call: TRBV7-2; cdr3_aa: CASSLAVSTDTQYF
v_call: TRBV28; cdr3_aa: CAAGGANQPQHF
v_call: TRBV20-1; cdr3_aa: CSASDSGRALDTQYF
v_call: TRBV5-1; cdr3_aa: CASSLMTANSPLHF
v_call: TRBV10-3; cdr3_aa: CAISELGTSGKGF
v_call: TRBV7-8; cdr3_aa: CASSPSATYEQYF
v_call: TRBV30; cdr3_aa: CAWSVRTGYYTEAFF
v_call: TRBV19; cdr3_aa: CASNNRGLGYGYTF
v_call: TRBV5-5; cdr3_aa: CASSYLTGPYGYTF
v_call: TRBV7-2; cdr3_aa: CASSFRQGPNQPQHF
v_call: TRBV5-1; cdr3_aa: CASSLNGQGSYGYTF
v_call: TRBV11-3; cdr3_aa: CASSLDLAGASYNEQFF